These 32 T cell receptor beta chains were sequenced from one sample in a study of blood T cell repertoires in COVID-19. Clones were sequenced by immunoSEQ multiplex PCR, and TCRdb holds only the in-frame ones, with some missing. The sample gives 400,000 or so clones, approximately 86% of which show up once; around 2.1% is in the top ten. Sequencing used PBMCs or T cells enriched from blood (not recorded which). Receptor source: a woman in her 40s with acute COVID-19.

The CDR3 loop reads CASRSDTYNEQFF. The CDR3 nucleotides read TGCGCCAGCAGGTCGGACACATACAATGAGCAGTTCTTC. This sequence joins TRBV5-1 and TRBJ2-1, with D perhaps TRBD1 (5 bases). The CDR3 loop spans 13 amino acids. With 5 bases removed from V and 4 bases from J, the gap between germline ends came to 10 bases. CDR1 is SGHRS, CDR2 YFSETQ, per germline.

The V call is TRBV11-2, the J call TRBJ1-4, with 8 nucleotides matching TRBD1. V shed 5 bases and J 0 bases; nucleotides not matched to a gene: 2. The CDR3 totals 15 residues. Germline loops: CDR1 SGHAT, CDR2 FQNNGV. The CDR3 sequence is CASSHRGATNEKLFF. The CDR3 DNA reads TGTGCCAGCAGCCACAGGGGGGCAACTAATGAAAAACTGTTTTTT.

This chain links TRBV30 with TRBJ2-5; 8 bases fit TRBD1. Unmatched junction bases numbered 6, after V lost 5 bases and J lost 4 bases. CDR1 and CDR2 from the germline V gene are GTSNPN and SVGIG (reference sequence). The CDR3 has 13 residues. The CDR3 DNA sequence: TGTGCCTGGCAGGGACAGGTACTAGAGACCCAGTACTTC. Encoded protein: CAWQGQVLETQYF.

This clone was found once. The chain combines TRBV4-1 with TRBJ2-1; no clear D gene. The CDR3 extends over 14 amino acids. The germline V gene has CDR1 MGHRA and CDR2 YSYEKL. V lost 0 bases to trimming and J lost 5 bases, with 8 bases between them. CDR3 in DNA: TGCGCCAGCAGCCAAGAGAGGATAAACAATGAGCAGTTCTTC. It encodes CASSQERINNEQFF.

This clone was detected once. The chain links TRBV10-1 to TRBJ1-1, with D maybe TRBD1 (6 bases). From germline, CDR1 is WNHNN and CDR2 SYGVQD (reference sequence). V was shortened by 7 bases and J by 0 bases, with 9 bases between the two germline ends. The CDR3 is 13 amino acids. The CDR3 bases are TGCGCCAGCAAACAGGGCCTGAACACTGAAGCTTTCTTT. This gives the protein CASKQGLNTEAFF.

CDR3 in amino acids: CASSQDRGSGANVLTF. In nucleotides, the CDR3 is TGTGCCAGCAGCCAAGATAGAGGGTCTGGGGCCAACGTCCTGACTTTC. The chain uses TRBV3-1 (or the pseudogene TRBV3-2) and TRBJ2-6, with D perhaps matching TRBD2 (5 bases). CDR3 length: 16 residues. Trimming cost V 0 bases and J 1 base, with 7 bases left between them. Germline loops: CDR1 LGHDT, CDR2 YNNKEL (reference sequence).

This sequence joins TRBV27 and TRBJ1-2, with no clear D. Trimming shortened V by 0 bases and J by 2 bases, and 7 bases separated the two germline ends. There are 14 residues in the CDR3. Germline CDR1 reads MNHEY; CDR2 reads SMNVEV (reference sequence). The CDR3 nucleotides are TGTGCCAGCAGTTTATCTTCCCTCAACTATGGCTACACCTTC. This gives the protein CASSLSSLNYGYTF.

This clone was found once. This chain joins TRBV24-1 and TRBJ2-7; the match to TRBD1 covers 7 bases. With 3 bases clipped from V and 0 bases from J, the junction kept 4 bases outside the gene matches. The CDR3 is 15 amino acids. CDR1 and CDR2 (germline): KGHDR, SFDVKD. CDR3 bases: TGTGCCACCAGTGATGAGACAGGGAGCTCCTACGAGCAGTACTTC. Encoded protein: CATSDETGSSYEQYF.

This sequence joins TRBV10-1 and TRBJ1-2; 9 nucleotides line up with TRBD1. CDR1 and CDR2 from the germline V gene are WNHNN and SYGVQD (reference sequence). CDR3 length equals 15 residues. V dropped 5 bases and J dropped 1; count of bases not matched to a gene: 5. CDR3 amino acids: CASSIDRGNNYGYTF. The CDR3 DNA reads TGCGCCAGCAGTATCGACAGGGGGAATAACTATGGCTACACCTTC.

The V gene is TRBV19, the J gene TRBJ2-7, with 9 bases identical to TRBD1. CDR1 and CDR2 (germline): LNHDA, SQIVND (reference sequence). There are 14 residues in the CDR3. Trimming took 5 bases from V and 6 from J; bases not matched to a gene: 8. CDR3 sequence: CASSFGQGLREQYF. CDR3 nucleotide sequence: TGTGCCAGTAGTTTCGGACAGGGGCTACGCGAGCAGTACTTC.

The gene calls are TRBV6-5 and TRBJ2-1, with TRBD2 matching over 7 bases. The CDR3 runs to 13 residues. The ends lost 8 bases at V and 3 bases at J; junction bases unmatched: 4. Germline V gives CDR1 MNHEY, CDR2 SVGAGI. CDR3 sequence: CASLSGGYNEQFF. The CDR3, as DNA: TGTGCCAGCCTGTCGGGGGGCTACAATGAGCAGTTCTTC.

The genes are TRBV3-1 (or the pseudogene TRBV3-2) and TRBJ2-3; D not resolved. The V end was cut by 3 bases, the J end by 10 bases, with 14 bases between. The germline V gene encodes CDR1 LGHDT and CDR2 YNNKEL (reference sequence). CDR3 size: 13 residues. The DNA of the CDR3 is TGTGCCAGCAGCCAGCAAGTAGGAGTGGCGCAGTATTTT. This codes for CASSQQVGVAQYF.

The chain employs TRBV2 and TRBJ1-1; D possibly corresponds to TRBD1 (6 bases). V lost 6 bases and J lost 3, with 14 bases in between. This CDR3 comprises 14 residues. Germline lookup yields CDR1 SNHLY and CDR2 FYNNEI. CDR3: CASRRGGADTEAFF. CDR3 bases: TGTGCCAGCAGGCGGGGGGGCGCGGACACTGAAGCTTTCTTT.

The rearrangement uses TRBV5-1 and TRBJ2-5, with unresolved D. CDR3 size: 15 residues. V was pared by 6 bases and J by 2 bases, with 17 bases between. In germline, CDR1 is SGHRS, CDR2 YFSETQ. CDR3 in amino acids: CASTNSGDLQETQYF. The CDR3 DNA reads as TGCGCCAGCACTAATTCAGGTGACCTTCAAGAGACCCAGTACTTC.

This chain uses TRBV3-1 (or the pseudogene TRBV3-2) with TRBJ2-7; 9 nucleotides agree with TRBD1. V was clipped by 4 bases and J by 6 bases; unmatched bases: 7. From germline, CDR1 is LGHDT and CDR2 YNNKEL (reference sequence). The CDR3 has 14 amino acids. This CDR3 is CASSLHRGRGEQYF. The CDR3 DNA follows: TGTGCCAGCAGCCTACACAGGGGGCGCGGCGAGCAGTACTTC.

The V gene is TRBV29-1, the J gene TRBJ1-4; weak D call: TRBD1 (5 bases). Deletions cut 4 bases from V and 8 bases from J, with 17 bases between. Germline lookup yields CDR1 SQVTM and CDR2 ANQGSEA. The CDR3 runs to 14 residues. CDR3 coding DNA: TGCAGCGTTGTTGTGACAGCCGGGGGGGAAAAACTGTTTTTT. This codes for CSVVVTAGGEKLFF.

V and J are TRBV30 and TRBJ1-6; the D gene is possibly TRBD1 (6 bases). V lost 3 bases and J lost 3, with 6 bases in between. The CDR3 length is 13 residues. CDR1 and CDR2 (germline): GTSNPN, SVGIG (reference sequence). The CDR3 nucleotides are TGTGCCTGGAGGGACAGCTATAATTCACCCCTCCACTTT. It translates to CAWRDSYNSPLHF.

This chain joins TRBV7-8 and TRBJ1-5, with no clear D. Trimming shortened V by 0 bases and J by 9 bases, and 12 bases separated the two germline ends. The CDR3 totals 14 residues. CDR1 is SGHVS, CDR2 FQNEAQ, per germline. CDR3 residues: CASSLAPVTGPQHF. CDR3 nucleotide sequence: TGTGCCAGCAGCTTAGCACCGGTCACGGGGCCCCAGCATTTT.

The chain uses TRBV4-2 and TRBJ1-1; 10 bases are shared with TRBD1. The CDR3 spans 14 residues. Germline-derived CDR1 and CDR2 are LGHNA and YNFKEQ. V lost 4 bases and J lost 6; bases outside the gene matches: 5. This CDR3 reads CASSRPTGGPEAFF. In DNA form, the CDR3 reads TGTGCCAGCAGCCGACCGACAGGGGGCCCTGAAGCTTTCTTT.

This clone has just a few counts. The gene calls are TRBV6-5 and TRBJ2-7, with 7 bases lining up with TRBD2. Per germline, CDR1 MNHEY and CDR2 SVGAGI. This CDR3 is 12 amino acids long. V lost 5 bases to trimming and J lost 6 bases; unmatched junction nucleotides: 4. The CDR3 DNA reads TGTGCCAGCAGTCCACAGCGGGGCGAGCAGTACTTC. This gives the protein CASSPQRGEQYF.

The rearrangement links TRBV5-6 to TRBJ2-7; TRBD1 matches at 7 bases. After removal of 4 bases from V and 0 bases from J, the junction contained 1 base not matched to a gene. This CDR3 contains 13 residues. Germline values: CDR1 SGHDT, CDR2 YYEEEE. CDR3 sequence (DNA): TGTGCCAGCAGCGGGGACAGCTCCTACGAGCAGTACTTC. Its protein product is CASSGDSSYEQYF.

The V and J genes are TRBV5-5 and TRBJ1-4; weak D call: TRBD1 (6 bases). Germline V lookup: CDR1 SGHKS, CDR2 YYEKEE (reference sequence). This CDR3 has 16 amino acids. The V gene lost 0 bases and the J gene lost 0 bases, with 9 bases spanning the gap. This CDR3 reads CASSLEQGSTNEKLFF. The CDR3 nucleotides are TGTGCCAGCAGCTTGGAGCAGGGGTCAACTAATGAAAAACTGTTTTTT.

The chain joins TRBV28 to TRBJ1-3; a weak D match, TRBD1 (6 bases). CDR3 length: 15 amino acids. In germline, CDR1 is MDHEN, CDR2 SYDVKM. Between the trimmed V and J ends, which lost 2 bases and 2 bases, there was a span of 10 bases. CDR3 DNA sequence: TGTGCCAGCAGTTTAGGGAGGGGGACTGGAAACACCATATATTTT. Translated, it gives CASSLGRGTGNTIYF.

CDR3 amino acids: CASSGAQGEIDSPLHF. CDR3 sequence (DNA): TGCGCCAGCAGCGGAGCCCAGGGGGAAATTGATTCACCCCTCCACTTT. The chain links TRBV5-1 to TRBJ1-6; TRBD1 matches 7 bases. With V trimmed by 4 bases and J by 8 bases, 12 bases remained unmatched. The CDR3 has 16 residues. Germline V lookup: CDR1 SGHRS, CDR2 YFSETQ.

This clone was counted once. The chain is built from TRBV29-1 and TRBJ2-3, with a tentative D call TRBD1 (6 bases). The CDR3 sequence is 12 residues long. V shed 4 bases and J shed 5 bases, with 10 bases lying between them. Germline V gene sequence: CDR1 SQVTM, CDR2 ANQGSEA. CDR3 residues: CSVAGVQDTQYF. CDR3 in DNA: TGCAGCGTTGCAGGGGTACAAGATACGCAGTATTTT.

The CDR3 DNA is TGTGCCAGCAGTTACGAGTCCTATTCACCCCTCCACTTT. Translated, it gives CASSYESYSPLHF. V is TRBV6-5 and J is TRBJ1-6; D is unresolved. Germline CDR1 is MNHEY and CDR2 is SVGAGI. CDR3 size: 13 residues. V was cut by 2 bases and J by 8 bases, with 7 bases left in between.

The V gene is TRBV5-8, the J gene TRBJ2-3, with TRBD1 identical over 7 bases. Germline values: CDR1 SGHTS, CDR2 YDEGEE. J gave up 5 bases and V 2 bases, and 8 bases lay outside the gene matches. This CDR3 is built from 15 residues. The CDR3 sequence: CASSLGDRVLDTQYF. The CDR3 DNA reads TGTGCCAGCAGCTTAGGAGACAGGGTGTTAGATACGCAGTATTTT.

As DNA, the CDR3 is TGCGCCAGCAGCTTGGTGCCCCCCGGACAGATCTCCTACGAGCAGTACTTC. Its translation: CASSLVPPGQISYEQYF. The chain joins TRBV5-1 to TRBJ2-7; a weak D match, TRBD1 (6 bases). Germline loops: CDR1 SGHRS, CDR2 YFSETQ. V was pared by 0 bases and J by 0 bases, with 16 bases between. This CDR3 comprises 17 residues. The entire variable domain, with the rest obtained from reference TRBV5-1 and TRBJ2-7, is as follows: KAGVTQTPRYLIKTRGQQVTLSCSPISGHRSVSWYQQTPGQGLQFLFEYFSETQRNKGNFPGRFSGRQFSNSRSEMNVSTLELGDSALYLCASSLVPPGQISYEQYFGPGTRLTVT.

This clone was seen only a few times. V gene TRBV6-5 combines with J gene TRBJ1-1; D not resolved. The CDR3 is 13 residues long. V lost 6 bases to trimming and J lost 0 bases, with 8 bases between them. Germline V gene sequence: CDR1 MNHEY, CDR2 SVGAGI. Written as DNA, the CDR3 is TGTGCCAGCAGATCGACAATGAACACTGAAGCTTTCTTT. Translated: CASRSTMNTEAFF.

The chain carries TRBV30 and TRBJ1-2; 9 nucleotides agree with TRBD1. The CDR3 is 12 residues long. CDR1 GTSNPN and CDR2 SVGIG come from the germline V gene (reference sequence). With V trimmed by 7 bases and J by 10 bases, 10 bases remained unmatched. CDR3 nucleotide sequence: TGTGCCTACCTGGACAGGGGAAGGGACTACACCTTC. This translates into CAYLDRGRDYTF.

The chain employs TRBV12-3 or TRBV12-4 and TRBJ1-2, with unresolved D. V was trimmed by 2 bases and J by 3 bases, leaving 7 bases between them. This CDR3 has 13 residues. The DNA for the CDR3 is TGTGCCAGCAGTTTATTCGGGGACTATGGCTACACCTTC. The encoded protein is CASSLFGDYGYTF.

This sequence joins TRBV27 and TRBJ1-1; D call uncertain. Trimming shortened V by 0 bases and J by 3 bases, and 11 bases separated the two germline ends. The CDR3 covers 15 residues. The V gene's germline CDR1 is MNHEY and CDR2 SMNVEV (reference sequence). The CDR3 loop is CASSLSEVGDTEAFF. The CDR3 DNA reads TGTGCCAGCAGTTTATCCGAGGTCGGGGACACTGAAGCTTTCTTT.